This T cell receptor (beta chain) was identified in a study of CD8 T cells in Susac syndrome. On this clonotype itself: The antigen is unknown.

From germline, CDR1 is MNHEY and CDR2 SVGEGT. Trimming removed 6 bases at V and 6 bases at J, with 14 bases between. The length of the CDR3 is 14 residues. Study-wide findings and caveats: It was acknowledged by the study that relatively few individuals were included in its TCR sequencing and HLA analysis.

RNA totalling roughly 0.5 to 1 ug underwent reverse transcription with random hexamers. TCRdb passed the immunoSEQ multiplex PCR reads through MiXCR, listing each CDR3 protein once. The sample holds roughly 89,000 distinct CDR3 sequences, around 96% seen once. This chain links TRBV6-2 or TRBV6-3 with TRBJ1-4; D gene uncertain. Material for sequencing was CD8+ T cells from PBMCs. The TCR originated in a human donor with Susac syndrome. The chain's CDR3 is CASSSDGRYEKLFF. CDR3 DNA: TGTGCCAGCAGCTCGGACGGAAGATATGAAAAACTGTTTTTT.